Listed here are 8 T cell receptor beta chains from one sample, sequenced in a study of T cells after yellow fever vaccination. Via MiXCR, TCRdb re-called the 5' RACE reads, giving one row per CDR3 protein. The sample lists 450,000 to 650,000 distinct CDR3 sequences, approximately 13% occurring once. The sequenced sample was PBMCs, obtained on the day of the yellow fever booster vaccination. The origin of the receptors is a man between 25 and 39 years old who received the YFV17D yellow fever vaccine.

This clonotype was seen many times. V and J are TRBV20-1 and TRBJ2-7, with D perhaps matching TRBD1 or TRBD2 (6 bases each). Trimming left V 6 bases short and J 6 bases short, with 21 bases between. The CDR3 has 14 residues. The germline V gene has CDR1 DFQATT and CDR2 SNEGSKA (reference sequence). The CDR3 loop is CSALVGGRVGEQYF. The CDR3 coding sequence is TGCAGTGCCCTGGTCGGGGGCAGGGTTGGCGAGCAGTACTTC.

Many counts were recorded for this clonotype. This sequence joins TRBV5-1 and TRBJ2-3, with 14 bases identical to TRBD2. CDR3 length: 15 residues. V dropped 3 bases and J dropped 5; count of bases not matched to a gene: 2. CDR1 and CDR2 (germline): SGHRS, YFSETQ. CDR3 sequence: CASSSGLAGGDTQYF. CDR3 bases: TGCGCCAGCAGCTCCGGACTAGCGGGAGGAGATACGCAGTATTTT.

The chain combines TRBV9 with TRBJ2-1, with D tentatively TRBD1 (6 bases). CDR1 and CDR2 (germline): SGDLS, YYNGEE. The CDR3 extends over 15 amino acids. V lost 1 base and J lost 6, with 14 bases in between. CDR3 in amino acids: CASSVRGTEFNEQFF. The CDR3 DNA is TGTGCCAGCAGCGTAAGGGGGACGGAGTTCAATGAGCAGTTCTTC. Looking up the rest from reference TRBV9 and TRBJ2-1 gives the full variable domain: DSGVTQTPKHLITATGQRVTLRCSPRSGDLSVYWYQQSLDQGLQFLIQYYNGEERAKGNILERFSAQQFPDLHSELNLSSLELGDSALYFCASSVRGTEFNEQFFGPGTRLTVL.

This clonotype was seen a handful of times. The chain joins TRBV29-1 to TRBJ2-1, with TRBD2 identical over 8 bases. Trimming took 7 bases from V and 7 from J; bases not matched to a gene: 3. In germline, CDR1 is SQVTM, CDR2 ANQGSEA. This CDR3 contains 11 residues. CDR3 bases: TGCAGCGGAGGGACTAGTAATGAGCAGTTCTTC. Translating gives CSGGTSNEQFF.

In its sample, this clonotype was seen a few times. The chain combines TRBV5-1 with TRBJ2-1; TRBD2 matches 7 bases. This CDR3 is 15 amino acids long. Trimming removed 2 bases from V and 1 base from J; junction bases left unmatched: 3. Germline lookup yields CDR1 SGHRS and CDR2 YFSETQ. CDR3: CASSFRRESYNEQFF. DNA of the CDR3: TGCGCCAGCAGCTTCCGGCGGGAGTCCTACAATGAGCAGTTCTTC.

There are many counts of this clonotype. CDR3 residues: CASSQDRRQPQHF. The CDR3 DNA is TGTGCCAGCAGCCAAGATCGACGTCAGCCCCAGCATTTT. V is TRBV3-1 and J is TRBJ1-5; D gene uncertain. This CDR3 comprises 13 residues. The germline V and J ends were trimmed by 0 bases and 6 bases, with 6 bases remaining between them. Germline CDR1 and CDR2: LGHDT and YNNKEL (reference sequence).

Only a few counts were recorded for this clonotype. The rearrangement uses TRBV7-9 and TRBJ1-2, with D possibly TRBD1 on 6 matching bases. The V end lost 1 base, the J end lost 5 bases, and 14 bases lay between the germline ends. CDR1 SEHNR and CDR2 FQNEAQ come from the germline V gene (reference sequence). The CDR3 covers 15 residues. CDR3 in amino acids: CASSLVGARSYGYTF. CDR3 nucleotides: TGTGCCAGCAGCTTAGTGGGGGCCAGATCATATGGCTACACCTTC.

The V gene is TRBV7-9, the J gene TRBJ2-1; 10 bases line up with TRBD2. CDR1 and CDR2 from the germline V gene are SEHNR and FQNEAQ (reference sequence). This CDR3 region has 16 residues. J gave up 6 bases and V 11 bases, and 16 bases lay outside the gene matches. The CDR3 sequence: CAAERASGSFGNEQFF. Here the CDR3 DNA reads TGTGCCGCTGAGAGGGCTAGCGGGAGTTTTGGCAATGAGCAGTTCTTC.